This entry is about one T cell receptor beta chain. This clonotype has a handful of counts. The clone's antigen remains unknown. Within one base of it there is no much larger clone, and no base qualities were kept. The data derive from a study of blood T cells in healthy people across ages (dated by TCRdb to the mid-2010s). For context, the study as a whole: In model experiments, roughly one uniquely barcoded TCR beta cDNA molecule per two T cells was captured by template switching. Age-related changes in TCR beta repertoire diversity were measured in the study by deep sequencing normalized with unique cDNA molecular identifiers. The donors were split into four age groups: young (average about 16 years), middle-aged (roughly 42), aged (62) and long-lived (about 82). To avoid experimental bias, donors of different ages were randomly spread across the sequencing lanes. Two additional independent replicas of 1 million unique cDNA reads from the same blood draw were analyzed for two donors (one aged 18 to 29 and one aged 80 or older). Overall study outcomes, separate from this receptor: Compared with the aged group, more naive CD4+ T cells, fewer expanded clones and increased TCR diversity were shown by the long-lived group, suggesting age selection. Estimates of total diversity based on one million sequenced T cells were considered lower bounds and underestimates. Because donor CMV infection status was unknown, age-related changes in expanded clonotypes were potentially confounded. A strong correlation was found between observed TCR beta diversity and the percentage of naive T cells measured by flow cytometry. Conclusive comparison of naive and antigen-experienced compartments was prevented by the profiling of bulk unsorted PBMCs. As age increased, observed TCR beta diversity per million T cells dropped in a roughly linear way, and a significant reduction was already evident by age 40.

Systemically healthy Caucasian individuals from Russia, 35 to 40 in total and aged about 6 to 90 years, were included as donors. Around 10 milliliters of peripheral blood were collected from each donor into EDTA-treated Vacutainer tubes. Ficoll-Paque density-gradient centrifugation was used to isolate PBMCs, with at least 6.5 million per sample. Trizol reagent was used to extract total RNA from PBMCs, with at least 5 micrograms per sample. Naive CD45RAhigh/CD27high T cell percentages were measured by flow cytometry on a PBMC aliquot from every donor. Receptors were amplified or captured by 5' RACE. TCRdb lists the instrument as Illumina HiSeq 2500. A second about 7 to 12 cycle PCR used a sample-barcoded 5' primer and a J-beta primer mix. Each TCR beta cDNA molecule received a unique molecular identifier from a template-switch 5' adaptor carrying 12 random nucleotides. At least 3 million CDR3-containing paired-end reads were obtained from each sample. All of the RNA was converted into first-strand cDNA using the Mint cDNA synthesis kit, with a TRBC-specific oligonucleotide serving as the primer. After uracil-DNA glycosylase treatment, a first 18-cycle PCR used universal primers M1SS and BC2_uni_R on all cDNA. Turning to the authors' computational methods: For normalization, 1 million high-quality reads, each with a distinct molecular identifier, were randomly selected from each sample. Instead of being binned into consensus sequences, reads with shared molecular identifiers were discarded. MiTCR, set to a Q25 quality threshold and the strictest error-elimination algorithm, was used for CDR3 identification, clonotype clustering and error correction. A nonparametric unseen species model with Euler transformation was used to estimate a lower bound on total TCR beta diversity. TCRdb trimmed the raw reads at Q25, called clones with MiXCR and kept productive beta chains. Identical CDR3 protein sequences are pooled into one entry, listed with their most common genes and DNA. TCRdb assigned the V and J calls; the authors' analysis was not used. A total of about a million distinct CDR3 sequences appear in this sample, around two fifths of them only once. Of the sample, around 13% falls within the top ten clones.

The germline V gene (reference sequence) specifies MNHNY as CDR1 and SVGAGI as CDR2. The cysteine opens and the phenylalanine closes a CDR3 of 16 amino acids. Just the 48-base CDR3 DNA is kept, in frame starting at base 1. At the junction V is shortened by 2 bases and J by 7 bases, with 20 bases in between. Specimen: blood. The clonotype comes from a young man in good health. In this chain, TRBV6-6 is recombined with TRBJ1-1; the D gene remains uncertain. The CDR3 reads CASSYGRGISLNEAFF. The DNA reads TGTGCCAGCAGTTACGGACGGGGAATCTCATTGAATGAAGCTTTCTTT.